This entry lists 25 T cell receptor beta chains sequenced from one sample in a study of T cells in Graves' hyperthyroidism and ophthalmopathy. Amplification targeted TCR beta CDR3 regions from RNA transcripts. When the TCR CDR3 underwent first-round RT-PCR, the HTBI primer set was used. One entry per CDR3 protein results from TCRdb running MiXCR on the multiplex PCR reads. The sample comprises hundreds of thousands of distinct CDR3 sequences, over 15% of which are singletons, and about 18% rests with the top ten. The sample was blood. All receptors come from a woman between 18 and 29 years old with Graves' hyperthyroidism.

This sequence joins TRBV20-1 and TRBJ2-7; 11 nucleotides match TRBD1. There are 13 residues in the CDR3. CDR1 is DFQATT, CDR2 SNEGSKA, per germline (reference sequence). Trimming removed 6 bases from V and 3 bases from J; junction bases left unmatched: 4. Written as DNA, the CDR3 is TGCAGTGCCCGGACAGGGGGCCTCTACGAGCAGTACTTC. Its protein is CSARTGGLYEQYF.

The table lists this clonotype with a few counts. The gene calls are TRBV18 and TRBJ1-5; tentative D call: TRBD1 (6 bases). The CDR3 runs 16 residues. Trimming pared 2 bases from V and 3 bases from J, leaving 14 bases between. Germline lookup yields CDR1 KGHSH and CDR2 LQKENI. This CDR3 is CASSPFRGGTNQPQHF. DNA of the CDR3: TGTGCCAGCTCACCATTTAGGGGGGGGACCAATCAGCCCCAGCATTTT.

The chain links TRBV27 to TRBJ2-1, with no clear D. The CDR3 consists of 13 residues. With 3 bases removed from V and 8 bases from J, the gap between germline ends came to 11 bases. Per germline, CDR1 MNHEY and CDR2 SMNVEV (reference sequence). CDR3 residues: CASSFGIPDEQFF. The CDR3 bases are TGTGCCAGCAGTTTCGGAATCCCCGATGAGCAGTTCTTC.

Only a few counts were recorded for this clonotype. The genes are TRBV5-4 and TRBJ1-2; D is unresolved. V lost 2 bases and J 8 bases, leaving 13 bases between the germline ends. Germline V gene data show CDR1 as SGHNT and CDR2 as YYREEE (reference sequence). The CDR3 consists of 13 residues. CDR3 sequence: CASSFYGITGYTF. In DNA form, the CDR3 reads TGTGCCAGCAGCTTCTATGGAATCACCGGCTACACCTTC.

This clonotype was found many times. The chain has TRBV7-9 and TRBJ1-2; D possibly corresponds to TRBD1 (5 bases). CDR1 SEHNR and CDR2 FQNEAQ come from the germline V gene (reference sequence). Trimming shortened V by 5 bases and J by 0 bases, and 13 bases separated the two germline ends. This CDR3 has 15 amino acids. The CDR3 region has the DNA TGTGCCAGCAGCGAAGTGGGGCTAGCTAACTATGGCTACACCTTC. Translating it yields CASSEVGLANYGYTF.

Ten or more counts support this clonotype. The V gene is TRBV28, the J gene TRBJ2-3, with D possibly TRBD2 on 6 matching bases. Germline loops: CDR1 MDHEN, CDR2 SYDVKM. The CDR3 extends over 16 amino acids. Trimming took off 7 bases at V and 3 bases at J, with 20 bases between the two ends. CDR3: CASTPFSGVGTDTQYF. In DNA form, the CDR3 reads TGTGCCAGCACCCCCTTTTCGGGAGTAGGAACAGATACGCAGTATTTT.

V is TRBV5-1 and J is TRBJ1-2; 10 positions match TRBD1. V shed 0 bases and J 7 bases; nucleotides not matched to a gene: 3. CDR3 length equals 14 residues. Germline V gene lookup returns CDR1 SGHRS and CDR2 YFSETQ. This CDR3 reads CASSLGDRGAGYTF. CDR3 bases: TGCGCCAGCAGCTTGGGGGACAGGGGCGCTGGCTACACCTTC.

This clonotype occurred a few times. This chain connects TRBV5-5 to TRBJ1-5; no clear D gene. Germline values: CDR1 SGHKS, CDR2 YYEKEE (reference sequence). This CDR3 is built from 13 residues. V was trimmed by 4 bases and J by 0 bases, leaving 5 bases between them. CDR3 loop: CASSMGSNQPQHF. CDR3 in DNA: TGTGCCAGCAGCATGGGTAGCAATCAGCCCCAGCATTTT.

The V call is TRBV29-1, the J call TRBJ2-4; 7 nucleotides align to TRBD1. Trimming took 6 bases from V and 1 from J; bases not matched to a gene: 3. CDR1 and CDR2 from the germline V gene are SQVTM and ANQGSEA. This CDR3 has 13 residues. CDR3 in DNA: TGCAGCGTCGAGACAGGGGCCAAAAACATTCAGTACTTC. This gives the protein CSVETGAKNIQYF.

Regarding this clonotype: Relative to the germline gene, one junction end is altered; a read error may explain this. The V call is TRBV12-3 or TRBV12-4, the J call TRBJ2-1, with 12 bases that match TRBD2. There are 18 residues in the CDR3. The CDR3 DNA sequence: TGTGCCGGCAGTTCTCCTAGCGGGAGGGGTTCCTCCTACAATGAGCAGTTCTTC. Translating it yields CAGSSPSGRGSSYNEQFF.

This clonotype was counted between two and nine times. This sequence may be a read error, since a much larger clone differs from it by one base. V and J are TRBV30 and TRBJ1-3; TRBD1 agrees at 7 bases. Germline V gene lookup returns CDR1 GTSNPN and CDR2 SVGIG (reference sequence). The CDR3 is 14 amino acids. The J segment lost 2 bases and the V segment lost 5 bases, leaving 6 bases of the junction unmatched. The CDR3 sequence is CAWGSGQAGNTIYF. The CDR3 nucleotides read TGTGCCTGGGGCTCCGGACAGGCTGGAAACACCATATATTTT.

This clonotype showed up just a few times. V and J are TRBV27 and TRBJ2-3; no firm D call. The V gene lost 2 bases and the J gene lost 1 base, with 13 bases spanning the gap. The CDR3 covers 16 residues. The V gene's germline CDR1 is MNHEY and CDR2 SMNVEV (reference sequence). In DNA form, the CDR3 reads TGTGCCAGCAGTTTACTGTTCTCGAAAGGCACAGATACGCAGTATTTT. Its protein is CASSLLFSKGTDTQYF.

This clonotype has more than one count but fewer than ten. The chain uses TRBV11-2 and TRBJ1-2; D might be TRBD1 (5 bases). The CDR3 is 15 amino acids. Germline V gene data show CDR1 as SGHAT and CDR2 as FQNNGV. Trimming pared 1 base from V and 4 bases from J, leaving 13 bases between. CDR3 in amino acids: CASSLVRGGVYGYTF. The CDR3 DNA follows: TGTGCCAGCAGCTTAGTCCGGGGAGGGGTCTATGGCTACACCTTC. Complete variable domain (other parts from reference TRBV11-2 and TRBJ1-2): EAGVAQSPRYKIIEKRQSVAFWCNPISGHATLYWYQQILGQGPKLLIQFQNNGVVDDSQLPKDRFSAERLKGVDSTLKIQPAKLEDSAVYLCASSLVRGGVYGYTFGSGTRLTVV.

This clonotype was seen repeatedly, ten times or more. The V and J genes are TRBV18 and TRBJ2-7; 9 nucleotides line up with TRBD2. The CDR3 loop spans 15 amino acids. V shed 3 bases, J shed 5 bases, and the junction held 8 bases outside the gene matches. Germline V gene lookup returns CDR1 KGHSH and CDR2 LQKENI. The CDR3 is CASSPPNSGSNEQYF. The CDR3 DNA follows: TGTGCCAGCTCACCCCCCAATAGCGGGAGCAACGAGCAGTACTTC.

This clonotype has just a few counts. This chain's CDR3 is CATSDVLASNEQFF. DNA of the CDR3: TGTGCCACCAGTGACGTGCTAGCGAGTAATGAGCAGTTCTTC. The chain links TRBV24-1 to TRBJ2-1; D possibly corresponds to TRBD2 (6 bases). This CDR3 is 14 amino acids long. Germline loops: CDR1 KGHDR, CDR2 SFDVKD. V was clipped by 4 bases and J by 7 bases, with 13 bases between them.

This clonotype was recorded many times. This chain connects TRBV3-1 to TRBJ2-7; unclear D gene. The CDR3 has 12 amino acids. Germline CDR1 reads LGHDT; CDR2 reads YNNKEL (reference sequence). Trimming shortened V by 0 bases and J by 7 bases, and 7 bases separated the two germline ends. CDR3: CASSQDSWEQYF. For the CDR3, the DNA is TGTGCCAGCAGCCAAGACAGCTGGGAGCAGTACTTC.

This chain connects TRBV20-1 to TRBJ2-3; no definite D call. Trimming cost V 5 bases and J 1 base, with 13 bases left between them. The CDR3 totals 14 residues. The germline CDR1 and CDR2 sequences are DFQATT and SNEGSKA (reference sequence). The CDR3 here is CSAAHPARTDTQYF. Here the CDR3 DNA reads TGCAGTGCTGCCCACCCGGCCCGCACAGATACGCAGTATTTT.

V and J are TRBV7-8 and TRBJ2-5; the match to TRBD2 covers 14 bases. V shed 5 bases, J shed 4 bases, and the junction held 6 bases outside the gene matches. CDR3 length: 16 residues. Germline V gives CDR1 SGHVS, CDR2 FQNEAQ. DNA of the CDR3: TGTGCCAGCAGCCCGAGACTAGCGGGAGGGCCAGAGACCCAGTACTTC. Protein sequence: CASSPRLAGGPETQYF.

This clonotype was observed a handful of times. The chain combines TRBV6-1 with TRBJ2-2; 7 nucleotides align to TRBD2. The J segment lost 8 bases and the V segment lost 4 bases, leaving 10 bases of the junction unmatched. Germline V gives CDR1 MNHNS, CDR2 SASEGT. CDR3 size: 15 residues. The CDR3 nucleotides are TGTGCCAGCAGTGCCGGACTAGTGTCCCGAGGGGAGCTGTTTTTT. Amino acid sequence: CASSAGLVSRGELFF.

This clonotype was observed a few times. The CDR3 is CASSQPGGREQFF. The DNA for the CDR3 is TGCGCCAGCAGCCAACCTGGGGGGCGCGAGCAGTTCTTC. The chain links TRBV4-1 to TRBJ2-1; D may correspond to TRBD1 or TRBD2 (6 bases each). This CDR3 is 13 amino acids long. Germline V CDR1 and CDR2: MGHRA, YSYEKL. Trimming took 2 bases from V and 10 from J, leaving 12 bases between them.

In this sample, this clonotype turned up many times. This sequence joins TRBV27 and TRBJ2-3; 7 nucleotides match TRBD2. There are 16 residues in the CDR3. The V gene's germline CDR1 is MNHEY and CDR2 SMNVEV (reference sequence). With 7 bases clipped from V and 4 bases from J, the junction kept 14 bases outside the gene matches. The CDR3 DNA is TGTGCCAGCACCGACCGGGGACTACCCGAACCAGATACGCAGTATTTT. Translated: CASTDRGLPEPDTQYF.

This clonotype was seen at least ten times. The CDR3: CALPPPGLAGRTGELFF. In DNA, the CDR3 is TGTGCCCTCCCCCCCCCAGGACTAGCGGGAAGGACCGGGGAGCTGTTTTTT. The rearrangement uses TRBV28 and TRBJ2-2; 12 positions agree with TRBD2. The CDR3 is 17 residues long. V lost 11 bases, J lost 5 bases, and 15 bases stayed unmatched. Germline V CDR1 and CDR2: MDHEN, SYDVKM.

This clonotype has a handful of counts. V is TRBV18 and J is TRBJ2-7, with 8 bases identical to TRBD2. V dropped 0 bases and J dropped 2; count of bases not matched to a gene: 6. The CDR3 extends over 16 amino acids. CDR1 is KGHSH and CDR2 is LQKENI in the germline V gene. CDR3 nucleotides: TGTGCCAGCTCACCACCGGGACTAGGGGGGACCTACGAGCAGTACTTC. Its translation: CASSPPGLGGTYEQYF.

This clonotype was detected many times. The rearrangement links TRBV2 to TRBJ2-1; tentatively, D is TRBD2 (5 bases). V was cut by 2 bases and J by 0 bases, with 14 bases left in between. The CDR3 runs 17 residues. From germline, CDR1 is SNHLY and CDR2 FYNNEI. The CDR3, as DNA: TGTGCCAGCAGTGAACTAGCAGCGGCGAGCTCCTACAATGAGCAGTTCTTC. Translation gives CASSELAAASSYNEQFF.

This clonotype was detected many times. The chain joins TRBV20-1 to TRBJ1-4; D is perhaps TRBD1 (5 bases). Germline CDR1 reads DFQATT; CDR2 reads SNEGSKA (reference sequence). V lost 3 bases, J lost 2 bases, and 10 bases lay in between. This CDR3 contains 14 residues. For the CDR3, the DNA is TGCAGTGCTAGGTGGACACGGACTAATGAAAAACTGTTTTTT. Translation gives CSARWTRTNEKLFF.